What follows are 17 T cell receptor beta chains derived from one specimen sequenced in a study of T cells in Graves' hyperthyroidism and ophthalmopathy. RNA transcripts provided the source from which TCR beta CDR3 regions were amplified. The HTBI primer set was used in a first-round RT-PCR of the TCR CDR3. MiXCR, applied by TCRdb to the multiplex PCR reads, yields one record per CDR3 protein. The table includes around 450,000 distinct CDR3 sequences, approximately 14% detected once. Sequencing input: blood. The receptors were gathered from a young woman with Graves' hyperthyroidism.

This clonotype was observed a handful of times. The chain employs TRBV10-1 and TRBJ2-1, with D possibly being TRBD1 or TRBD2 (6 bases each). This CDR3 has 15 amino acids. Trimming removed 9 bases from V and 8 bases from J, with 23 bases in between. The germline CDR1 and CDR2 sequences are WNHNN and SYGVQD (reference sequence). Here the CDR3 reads CARRRGTGAGDEQFF. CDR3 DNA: TGCGCCAGGAGGCGGGGTACGGGAGCAGGGGATGAGCAGTTCTTC.

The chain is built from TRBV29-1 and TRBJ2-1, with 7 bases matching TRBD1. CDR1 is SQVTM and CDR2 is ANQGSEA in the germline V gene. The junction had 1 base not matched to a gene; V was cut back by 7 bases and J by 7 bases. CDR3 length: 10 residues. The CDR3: CSGDRNEQFF. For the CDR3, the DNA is TGCAGCGGGGACAGAAATGAGCAGTTCTTC.

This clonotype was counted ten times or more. The CDR3 here is CASTLGRAVEQYF. In DNA form, the CDR3 reads TGTGCCAGCACCCTCGGGAGGGCCGTCGAGCAGTACTTC. The chain uses TRBV2 and TRBJ2-7, with 8 bases aligning to TRBD2. The germline V gene has CDR1 SNHLY and CDR2 FYNNEI. Germline trimming cut 7 bases from V and 6 bases from J; bases unmatched to any gene: 8. CDR3 length: 13 amino acids.

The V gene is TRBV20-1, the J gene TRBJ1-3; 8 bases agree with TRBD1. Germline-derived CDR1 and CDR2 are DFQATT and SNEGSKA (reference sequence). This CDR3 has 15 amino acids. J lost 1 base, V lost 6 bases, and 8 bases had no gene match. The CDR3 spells CSARLQGASGNTIYF. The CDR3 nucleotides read TGCAGTGCGCGGCTCCAGGGGGCATCTGGAAACACCATATATTTT.

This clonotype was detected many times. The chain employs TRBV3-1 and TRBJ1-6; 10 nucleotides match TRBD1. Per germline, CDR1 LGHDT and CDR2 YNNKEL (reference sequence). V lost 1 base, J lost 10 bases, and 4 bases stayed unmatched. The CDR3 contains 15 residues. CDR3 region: CASSQAGTGASPLHF. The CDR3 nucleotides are TGTGCCAGCAGCCAAGCCGGGACAGGGGCATCACCCCTCCACTTT.

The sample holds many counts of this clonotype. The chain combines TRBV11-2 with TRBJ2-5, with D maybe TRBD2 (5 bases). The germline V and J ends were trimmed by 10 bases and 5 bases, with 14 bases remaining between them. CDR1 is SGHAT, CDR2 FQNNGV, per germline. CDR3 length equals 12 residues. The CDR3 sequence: CATGEDWETQYF. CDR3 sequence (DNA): TGTGCCACCGGGGAAGATTGGGAGACCCAGTACTTC. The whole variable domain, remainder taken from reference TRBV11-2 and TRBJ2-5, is EAGVAQSPRYKIIEKRQSVAFWCNPISGHATLYWYQQILGQGPKLLIQFQNNGVVDDSQLPKDRFSAERLKGVDSTLKIQPAKLEDSAVYLCATGEDWETQYFGPGTRLLVL.

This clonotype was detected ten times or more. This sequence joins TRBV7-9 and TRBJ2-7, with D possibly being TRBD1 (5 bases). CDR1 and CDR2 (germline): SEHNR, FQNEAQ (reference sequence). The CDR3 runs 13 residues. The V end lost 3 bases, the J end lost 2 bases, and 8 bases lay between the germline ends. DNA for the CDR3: TGTGCCAGCAGCTTCAGGGATACCTACGAGCAGTACTTC. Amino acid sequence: CASSFRDTYEQYF.

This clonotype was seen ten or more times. The DNA for the CDR3 is TGCAGTGCTAGAGGCCGACAGGGGCCATCCTCGGTCGTTGAAAAACTGTTTTTT. It is translated as CSARGRQGPSSVVEKLFF. The chain couples TRBV20-1 to TRBJ1-4, with 8 positions matching TRBD1. With V trimmed by 1 base and J by 7 bases, 17 bases remained unmatched. CDR1 is DFQATT, CDR2 SNEGSKA, per germline (reference sequence). CDR3 length: 18 residues.

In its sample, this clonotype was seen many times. This CDR3 reads CASSRGGGNTEAFF. Here the CDR3 DNA reads TGTGCCAGCAGCCGGGGGGGAGGGAACACTGAAGCTTTCTTT. The J gene is TRBJ1-1, the V gene TRBV7-2; D might be TRBD1 (5 bases). Deletions cut 5 bases from V and 1 base from J, with 11 bases between. CDR1 is SGHTA, CDR2 FQGNSA, per germline. The CDR3 loop spans 14 amino acids.

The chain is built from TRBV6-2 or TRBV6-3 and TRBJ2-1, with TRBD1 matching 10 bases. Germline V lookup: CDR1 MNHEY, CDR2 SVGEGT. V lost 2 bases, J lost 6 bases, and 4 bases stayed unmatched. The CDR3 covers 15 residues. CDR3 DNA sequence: TGTGCCAGCAGTTACAGGACAGGGGGTATCAATGAGCAGTTCTTC. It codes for CASSYRTGGINEQFF.

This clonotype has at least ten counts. The CDR3 nucleotides read TGTGCCAGCAGCCCAAGCCCCCTGACTAGCAGTGAGCAGTTCTTC. Translating it yields CASSPSPLTSSEQFF. The rearrangement links TRBV3-1 to TRBJ2-1, with 7 nucleotides matching TRBD2. The CDR3 loop spans 15 amino acids. The germline V gene has CDR1 LGHDT and CDR2 YNNKEL (reference sequence). Trimming at V came to 4 bases and at J to 9 bases, leaving 12 bases not matched to a gene.

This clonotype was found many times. CDR3 DNA sequence: TGTGCCAGCAGCTTTAATTCGCGGAGTTGGGATGAGCAGTTCTTC. Its protein product is CASSFNSRSWDEQFF. The chain carries TRBV11-2 and TRBJ2-1; the D is unclear. Trimming left V 3 bases short and J 8 bases short, with 17 bases between. The CDR3 totals 15 residues. The V gene's germline CDR1 is SGHAT and CDR2 FQNNGV.

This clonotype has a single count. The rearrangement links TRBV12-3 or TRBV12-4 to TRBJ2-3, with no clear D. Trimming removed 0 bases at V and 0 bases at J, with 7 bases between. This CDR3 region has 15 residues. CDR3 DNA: TGTGCCAGCAGTTTAGCAGTACTCAGCACAGATACGCAGTATTTT. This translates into CASSLAVLSTDTQYF.

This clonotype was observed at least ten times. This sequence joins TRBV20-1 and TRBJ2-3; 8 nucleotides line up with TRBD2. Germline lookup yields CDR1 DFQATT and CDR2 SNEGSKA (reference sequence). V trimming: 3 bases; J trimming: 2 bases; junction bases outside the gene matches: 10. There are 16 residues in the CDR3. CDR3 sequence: CSASKDTGGDTDTQYF. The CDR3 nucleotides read TGCAGTGCTAGTAAGGATACCGGGGGGGACACAGATACGCAGTATTTT.

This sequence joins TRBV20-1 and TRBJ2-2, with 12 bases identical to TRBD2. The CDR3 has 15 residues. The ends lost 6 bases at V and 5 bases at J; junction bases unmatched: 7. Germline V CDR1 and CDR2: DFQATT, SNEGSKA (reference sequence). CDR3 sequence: CSAALAGGPTGELFF. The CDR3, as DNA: TGCAGTGCAGCCCTAGCGGGAGGGCCTACCGGGGAGCTGTTTTTT.

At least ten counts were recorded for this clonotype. DNA for the CDR3: TGCGCCAGCAGCTCGTTGGGGGAGGGCACAGATACGCAGTATTTT. Translated: CASSSLGEGTDTQYF. This chain connects TRBV5-1 to TRBJ2-3, with D perhaps TRBD2 (6 bases). Trimming removed 3 bases from V and 1 base from J, with 12 bases in between. CDR3 length: 15 residues. From germline, CDR1 is SGHRS and CDR2 YFSETQ.

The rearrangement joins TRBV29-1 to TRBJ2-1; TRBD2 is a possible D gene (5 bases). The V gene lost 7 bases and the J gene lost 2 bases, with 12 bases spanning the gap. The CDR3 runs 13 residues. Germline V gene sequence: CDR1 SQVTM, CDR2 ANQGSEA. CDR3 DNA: TGCAGCGCTCGGACTGTTACCTACAATGAGCAGTTCTTC. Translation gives CSARTVTYNEQFF.